Below are 8 T cell receptor beta chains sequenced from a single sample in a study of blood T cell repertoires in COVID-19. The method was immunoSEQ multiplex PCR; TCRdb's version includes in-frame clones alone and lacks a portion of them. The table lists 35,000 to 45,000 clones, roughly 68% of them singletons. Sequenced input: peripheral blood. Receptors originate from a man aged 80 or over with acute or convalescent COVID-19.

The rearrangement uses TRBV4-2 and TRBJ1-2; D unresolved. Germline assignment: CDR1 LGHNA and CDR2 YNFKEQ. The CDR3 is made up of 15 amino acids. Trimming shortened V by 0 bases and J by 2 bases, and 10 bases separated the two germline ends. This CDR3 is CASSQDTVINYGYTF. The DNA for the CDR3 is TGTGCCAGCAGCCAAGATACAGTTATCAACTATGGCTACACCTTC.

This chain uses TRBV21-1 with TRBJ2-3; the listed D gene, TRBD2, was not tested against the DNA. TRBV21-1 is a pseudogene segment. The CDR3 is 15 amino acids. CDR3 protein: CASLYRTRPSDTQYF. In DNA form, the CDR3 reads TGTGCCAGCCTTTACCGGACTAGACCTTCTGATACGCAGTATTTT.

The chain joins TRBV7-2 to TRBJ2-7; 13 nucleotides line up with TRBD2. Per germline, CDR1 SGHTA and CDR2 FQGNSA. This CDR3 is built from 17 residues. Unmatched junction bases numbered 3, after V lost 0 bases and J lost 1 base. This CDR3 is CASSLAGTSGISYEQYF. CDR3 nucleotides: TGTGCCAGCAGCTTAGCCGGGACTAGCGGGATTTCCTACGAGCAGTACTTC.

J is TRBJ2-5 and V is TRBV5-1, with TRBD1 matching 7 bases. The ends lost 5 bases at V and 2 bases at J; junction bases unmatched: 9. CDR3 length: 15 amino acids. CDR1 is SGHRS, CDR2 YFSETQ, per germline. The CDR3: CASRLTPGQQETQYF. The CDR3 DNA is TGCGCCAGCAGGTTGACCCCGGGACAGCAAGAGACCCAGTACTTC.

This clone is a singleton in its sample. The chain has TRBV12-3 or TRBV12-4 and TRBJ2-1; D uncertain. This CDR3 has 12 amino acids. The ends were cut back, 2 bases at V and 6 bases at J, with 5 bases in the middle. CDR3 sequence: CASSLRVNEQFF. The CDR3 nucleotides read TGTGCCAGCAGTTTACGGGTCAATGAGCAGTTCTTC.

This clone was detected a few times. This chain uses TRBV7-2 with TRBJ2-1, with D perhaps matching TRBD1 (6 bases). V lost 5 bases and J lost 3, with 17 bases in between. The germline V gene encodes CDR1 SGHTA and CDR2 FQGNSA. This CDR3 comprises 16 residues. The CDR3 sequence: CASSAGQLTLYNEQFF. For the CDR3, the DNA is TGTGCCAGCAGCGCAGGACAGCTTACCCTCTACAATGAGCAGTTCTTC. Full variable domain (remainder filled in from reference TRBV7-2 and TRBJ2-1): GAGVSQSPSNKVTEKGKDVELRCDPISGHTALYWYRQSLGQGLEFLIYFQGNSAPDKSGLPSDRFSAERTGGSVSTLTIQRTQQEDSAVYLCASSAGQLTLYNEQFFGPGTRLTVL.

The CDR3 loop is CASSPLSAGGYNEQFF. The CDR3 DNA reads as TGTGCCAGCTCACCATTGTCAGCGGGAGGCTACAATGAGCAGTTCTTC. The chain links TRBV18 to TRBJ2-1; 9 bases match TRBD2. CDR1 and CDR2 (germline): KGHSH, LQKENI. Trimming removed 2 bases from V and 3 bases from J; junction bases left unmatched: 5. The CDR3 extends over 16 amino acids.

The CDR3 reads CASSYSWQGNTEAFF. The CDR3 region has the DNA TGTGCCAGCAGTTACTCCTGGCAGGGGAACACTGAAGCTTTCTTT. The chain is built from TRBV6-5 and TRBJ1-1; D might be TRBD1 (5 bases). CDR3 size: 15 residues. V dropped 0 bases and J dropped 1 base, with 9 bases sitting between them. The germline V gene has CDR1 MNHEY and CDR2 SVGAGI.